This T cell receptor (beta chain) derives from a study of PD-1 blockade in classical Hodgkin lymphoma. The time point was: cycle 4 day 1 (C4D1), after 6 weeks of nivolumab. Each patient experienced a relapse that followed autologous stem cell transplantation, and brentuximab vedotin exposure varied. Worth noting for this clone: Germline is not matched at one junction end, which may reflect a read error.

TCRdb's table, derived via immunoSEQ multiplex PCR, lists solely in-frame clones and lacks some. The data contain around 60,000 clones, roughly 89% of them singletons. The clonotype was recovered from a human donor with classical Hodgkin lymphoma. Source: peripheral blood mononuclear cells (PBMCs), taken before the fourth cycle of nivolumab.

The CDR3 DNA reads as TGTGCTAGCAGCCCAGGGGTTAGAGGGGTCTGGTACGAGCAGTACTTC. Protein sequence: CASSPGVRGVWYEQYF. The rearrangement links TRBV7-7 to TRBJ2-7; the D gene is possibly TRBD1 (6 bases). The CDR3 runs to 16 residues. The germline gives CDR1 SSHAT, CDR2 FNYEAQ (reference sequence).